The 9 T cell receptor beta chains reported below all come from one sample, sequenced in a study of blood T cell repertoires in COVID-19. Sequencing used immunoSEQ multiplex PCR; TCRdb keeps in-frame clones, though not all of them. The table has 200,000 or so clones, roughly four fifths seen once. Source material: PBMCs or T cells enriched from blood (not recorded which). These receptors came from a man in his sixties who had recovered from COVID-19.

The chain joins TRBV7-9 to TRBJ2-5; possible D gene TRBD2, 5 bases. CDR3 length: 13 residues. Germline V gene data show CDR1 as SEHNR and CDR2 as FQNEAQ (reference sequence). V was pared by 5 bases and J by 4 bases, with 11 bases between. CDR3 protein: CASSPRVLETQYF. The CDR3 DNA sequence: TGTGCCAGCAGCCCGAGGGTGCTAGAGACCCAGTACTTC.

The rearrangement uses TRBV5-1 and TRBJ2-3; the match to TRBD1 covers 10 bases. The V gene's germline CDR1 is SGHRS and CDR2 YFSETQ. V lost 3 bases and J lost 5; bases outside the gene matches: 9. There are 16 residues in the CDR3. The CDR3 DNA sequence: TGCGCCAGCAGCTCCCCCGACAGGGGGCGTGGAGATACGCAGTATTTT. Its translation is CASSSPDRGRGDTQYF. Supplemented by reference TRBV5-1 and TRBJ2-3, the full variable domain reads KAGVTQTPRYLIKTRGQQVTLSCSPISGHRSVSWYQQTPGQGLQFLFEYFSETQRNKGNFPGRFSGRQFSNSRSEMNVSTLELGDSALYLCASSSPDRGRGDTQYFGPGTRLTVL.

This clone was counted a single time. The CDR3: CASSYRYNQPQHF. In nucleotides, the CDR3 is TGTGCCAGTAGTTACCGGTACAATCAGCCCCAGCATTTT. The chain joins TRBV19 to TRBJ1-5; D is unclear. The CDR3 loop spans 13 amino acids. CDR1 and CDR2 from the germline V gene are LNHDA and SQIVND (reference sequence). V shed 5 bases and J shed 3 bases, with 8 bases lying between them.

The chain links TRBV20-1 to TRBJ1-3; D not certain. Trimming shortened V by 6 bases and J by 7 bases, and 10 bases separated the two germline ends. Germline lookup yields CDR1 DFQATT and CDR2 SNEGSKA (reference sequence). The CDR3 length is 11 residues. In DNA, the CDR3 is TGCAGTGCCCGGGAAGGGAACACCATATATTTT. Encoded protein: CSAREGNTIYF.

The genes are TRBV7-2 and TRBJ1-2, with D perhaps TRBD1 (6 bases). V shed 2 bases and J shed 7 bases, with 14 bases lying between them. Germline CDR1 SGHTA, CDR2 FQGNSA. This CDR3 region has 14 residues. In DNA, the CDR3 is TGTGCCAGCAGCTTAAGACAGGCTGAGCGTGGCTACACCTTC. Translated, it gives CASSLRQAERGYTF.

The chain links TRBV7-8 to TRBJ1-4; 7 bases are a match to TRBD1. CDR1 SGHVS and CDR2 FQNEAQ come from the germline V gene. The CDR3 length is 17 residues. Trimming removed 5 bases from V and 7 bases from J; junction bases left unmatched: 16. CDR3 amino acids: CASSNQHRQGLSEKLFF. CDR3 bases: TGTGCCAGCAGCAACCAGCACCGACAGGGATTGAGTGAAAAACTGTTTTTT.

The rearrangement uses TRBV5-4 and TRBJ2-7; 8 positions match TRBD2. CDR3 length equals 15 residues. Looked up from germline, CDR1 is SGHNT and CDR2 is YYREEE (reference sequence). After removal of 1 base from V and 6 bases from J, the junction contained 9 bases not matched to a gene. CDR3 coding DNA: TGTGCCAGCAGCTTGACTAGCGGTGGTACGGGCGAGCAGTACTTC. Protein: CASSLTSGGTGEQYF.

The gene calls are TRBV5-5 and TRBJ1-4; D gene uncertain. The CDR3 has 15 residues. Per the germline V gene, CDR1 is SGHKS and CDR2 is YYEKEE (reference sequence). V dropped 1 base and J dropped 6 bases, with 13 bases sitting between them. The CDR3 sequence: CASSLRPGSDEKLFF. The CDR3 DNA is TGTGCCAGCAGCTTGAGACCGGGGTCGGATGAAAAACTGTTTTTT.

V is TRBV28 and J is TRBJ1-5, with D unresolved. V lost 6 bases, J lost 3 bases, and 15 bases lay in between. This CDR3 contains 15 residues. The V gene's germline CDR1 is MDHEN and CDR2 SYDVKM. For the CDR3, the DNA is TGTGCCAGCAGCCCGGGAGACAAGTACAATCAGCCCCAGCATTTT. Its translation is CASSPGDKYNQPQHF.